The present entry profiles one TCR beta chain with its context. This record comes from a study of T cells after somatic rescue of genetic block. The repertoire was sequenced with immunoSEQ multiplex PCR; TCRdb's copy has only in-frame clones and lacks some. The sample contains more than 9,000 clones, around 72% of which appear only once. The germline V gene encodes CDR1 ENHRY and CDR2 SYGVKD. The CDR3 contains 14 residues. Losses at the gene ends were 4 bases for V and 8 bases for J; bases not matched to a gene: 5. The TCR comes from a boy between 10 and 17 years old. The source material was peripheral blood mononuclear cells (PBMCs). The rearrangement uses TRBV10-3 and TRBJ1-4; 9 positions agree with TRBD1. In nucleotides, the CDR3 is TGTGCCATCAGTGCGGGACAGGGAGGAGAAAAACTGTTTTTT. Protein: CAISAGQGGEKLFF.